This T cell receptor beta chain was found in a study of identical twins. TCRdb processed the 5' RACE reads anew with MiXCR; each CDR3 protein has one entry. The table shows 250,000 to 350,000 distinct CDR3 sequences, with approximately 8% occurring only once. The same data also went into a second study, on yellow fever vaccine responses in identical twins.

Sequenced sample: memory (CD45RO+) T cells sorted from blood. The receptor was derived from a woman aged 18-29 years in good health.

The CDR3 loop reads CASSQVGEGASGNEQFF. CDR3 bases: TGCGCCAGCAGCCAAGTTGGGGAGGGGGCCTCGGGCAATGAGCAGTTCTTC. The gene calls are TRBV4-1 and TRBJ2-1; D tentatively reads TRBD1 or TRBD2 (7 bases each). Trimming left V 1 base short and J 6 bases short, with 19 bases between. This CDR3 has 17 residues. CDR1 and CDR2 (germline): MGHRA, YSYEKL.